These T cell receptor beta chains were read from a single sample in a study of naive and memory T cell subsets. TCRdb re-called the UMI-ligation and nested PCR reads through MiXCR, storing one row per CDR3 protein. The table records 65,000 to 85,000 distinct CDR3 sequences, around 14% of them present only once. The sequenced sample consisted of central memory CD4+ T cells from blood. The receptor set was obtained from a human donor in good health. CDR3s include the opening cysteine and the closing phenylalanine or tryptophan. Fields, in order: CDR3 DNA, CDR3 protein, V gene, D gene, clone size, J gene. The D gene is left open where the match is weak. Some rows mark clone size as missing; the rest say once, few, many or name a class of expanded clone.

TGTGCCAGCAGCAGGCTAGCGGGGGCCTACAATGAGCAGTTCTTC CASSRLAGAYNEQFF TRBV6-4 TRBD2 few TRBJ2-1
TGTGCCAGCAGCGCTTTCTACATCGACGGGGGAGGAACTAATGAAAAACTGTTTTTT CASSAFYIDGGGTNEKLFF TRBV9 NA NA TRBJ1-4
TGTGCCAGCAGAGGACGGTTCAGGGAATATGGCTACACCTTC CASRGRFREYGYTF TRBV27 NA many TRBJ1-2
TGTGCCGTGAACCATAACGCCGGAAACATTCAGTACTTC CAVNHNAGNIQYF TRBV12-3/TRBV12-4 NA few TRBJ2-4
TGTGCCAGCAGGAACAACCTCGGGGATGAAAAACTGTTTTTT CASRNNLGDEKLFF TRBV2 NA NA TRBJ1-4
TGTGCCTGGACCTCGGCCCTTCCCCAAGAGACCCAGTACTTC CAWTSALPQETQYF TRBV30 NA few TRBJ2-5
TGTGCCAGCAGTCTCCGGGACAGGGTTACTGAAGCTTTCTTT CASSLRDRVTEAFF TRBV27 TRBD1 NA TRBJ1-1
TGTGCCAGCAGTTTTACGGGACTCCACTACGAGCAGTACTTC CASSFTGLHYEQYF TRBV6-2/TRBV6-3 NA few TRBJ2-7
TGTGCCAGCAGCCAACCCGGGAGCGAGGCCTACAATGAGCAGTTCTTC CASSQPGSEAYNEQFF TRBV14 NA NA TRBJ2-1
TGTGCCAGCAGTTTTAGTCGGCGGGGGCACAAAAACATTCAGTACTTC CASSFSRRGHKNIQYF TRBV27 NA NA TRBJ2-4
TGTGCCAGCAGCTGGTCCGGGACGGCGAACACCGGGGAGCTGTTTTTT CASSWSGTANTGELFF TRBV7-8 NA many TRBJ2-2
TGTGCCAGCAGCCCCCAACAGGGCTCCTACAATGAGCAGTTCTTC CASSPQQGSYNEQFF TRBV11-2 NA many TRBJ2-1
TGTGCCAGCAGCCAGGTCCAGGGGAACAACTATGGCTACACCTTC CASSQVQGNNYGYTF TRBV4-2 NA many TRBJ1-2